This note documents a single T cell receptor (beta chain) sequence. Its antigen is undetermined. This clone may be a read error of a much larger clone one base away. The entry originates in a study of T cells in Graves' hyperthyroidism and ophthalmopathy. Notes on the study in general: From stable hyperthyroidism, ophthalmopathy was set apart by a 13 V-J model.

For ophthalmopathy patients, the Clinical Activity Score was at least 3 and the NOSPECS grade at least 4; duration was under 3 months. It was uncontrolled infection, other autoimmune disease, pregnancy or lactation that excluded patients. TCR beta CDR3 regions were amplified from RNA transcripts. An initial round of RT-PCR targeting the TCR CDR3 relied on the HTBI primer set. TCRdb fed the multiplex PCR reads into MiXCR, producing one record per CDR3 protein. The table includes 350,000 to 400,000 distinct CDR3 sequences, roughly 20% detected once. The sample consisted of blood. This clonotype was sampled from a man between 18 and 35 years old with Graves' ophthalmopathy.

The CDR3, as DNA: TGTGCCAGCAGCCCCGACCGGGACAGTGAAGTTTTCTTT. Translation: CASSPDRDSEVFF. The chain recombines TRBV7-9 with TRBJ1-1, with 7 positions matching TRBD1. Germline loops: CDR1 SEHNR, CDR2 FQNEAQ (reference sequence). The CDR3 is 13 amino acids.